A single sample gave rise to the 6 T cell receptor beta chains below, sequenced in a study of graft-versus-host responses after intestinal transplantation. Lymphocytes from graft epithelium and lamina propria were isolated. Clones were sequenced by immunoSEQ multiplex PCR, and TCRdb holds only the in-frame ones, with some missing. The sample consists of roughly 20,000 clones, over 65% of them appearing once. The starting material was ileum tissue, obtained approximately 3 weeks after intestinal transplant. The receptors derive from a human patient who received an intestinal transplant, so some T cells may come from the graft donor.

The rearrangement joins TRBV7-9 to TRBJ1-2; 9 bases agree with TRBD1. The CDR3 loop spans 16 amino acids. Germline assignment: CDR1 SEHNR and CDR2 FQNEAQ (reference sequence). The V and J ends lost 0 bases and 4 bases, in that order; junction bases with no gene match: 6. In nucleotides, the CDR3 is TGTGCCAGCAGCTTAGCAGGGACAGGGACCCTCTATGGCTACACCTTC. This sequence encodes CASSLAGTGTLYGYTF.

The chain uses TRBV7-8 and TRBJ1-2; perhaps TRBD1 as D (5 bases). The CDR3 is made up of 15 amino acids. CDR1 SGHVS and CDR2 FQNEAQ come from the germline V gene. V was pared by 5 bases and J by 7 bases, with 20 bases between. This chain's CDR3 is CASSDPRTPYGGYTF. The CDR3 region has the DNA TGTGCCAGCAGCGACCCGCGGACACCTTACGGTGGCTACACCTTC. The whole variable domain, remainder taken from reference TRBV7-8 and TRBJ1-2, is GAGVSQSPRYKVAKRGQDVALRCDPISGHVSLFWYQQALGQGPEFLTYFQNEAQLDKSGLPSDRFFAERPEGSVSTLKIQRTQQEDSAVYLCASSDPRTPYGGYTFGSGTRLTVV.

This clone was found a few times. The rearrangement links TRBV15 to TRBJ2-2; TRBD2 agrees at 10 bases. The length of the CDR3 is 16 residues. The V gene's germline CDR1 is LNHNV and CDR2 YYDKDF (reference sequence). V lost 3 bases, J lost 0 bases, and 1 base stayed unmatched. Here the CDR3 DNA reads TGTGCCACCAGCAGTAGCGGGGGGTCGAACACCGGGGAGCTGTTTTTT. Translated: CATSSSGGSNTGELFF.

The CDR3 here is CASSLWGATLFYEQYF. The CDR3 coding sequence is TGCGCCAGCTCCCTTTGGGGCGCCACCCTCTTCTACGAGCAGTACTTC. V is TRBV5-1 and J is TRBJ2-7; D might be TRBD1 (5 bases). The CDR3 runs 16 residues. Between the trimmed V and J ends, which lost 7 bases and 3 bases, there was a span of 23 bases. Germline V gene lookup returns CDR1 SGHRS and CDR2 YFSETQ.

V usage is TRBV4-2 and J usage is TRBJ2-7; 7 nucleotides agree with TRBD1. With V trimmed by 0 bases and J by 0 bases, 8 bases remained unmatched. There are 17 residues in the CDR3. Looked up from germline, CDR1 is LGHNA and CDR2 is YNFKEQ. The CDR3 DNA follows: TGTGCCAGCAGCCAAGATAGCCAGGGGGTGATCTCCTACGAGCAGTACTTC. The encoded protein is CASSQDSQGVISYEQYF.

V and J are TRBV7-8 and TRBJ1-3, with D perhaps TRBD1 (6 bases). Germline values: CDR1 SGHVS, CDR2 FQNEAQ. The CDR3 is made up of 15 amino acids. The V gene lost 2 bases and the J gene lost 2 bases, with 10 bases spanning the gap. CDR3 loop: CASSLFGQTGNTIYF. The CDR3 DNA reads as TGTGCCAGCAGCTTATTTGGACAGACTGGAAACACCATATATTTT.